This entry lists 8 T cell receptor beta chains sequenced from one sample in a study of T cell repertoires in cytomegalovirus infection. TCRdb reprocessed the reads with MiXCR, giving one entry per CDR3 protein. Of about 260,000 distinct CDR3 sequences listed, roughly an eighth are singletons. The sample consisted of PBMCs. The receptors come from a human donor in good health (CMV status not recorded). Some clones in this sample may be carry-over from other donors' samples.

This clonotype was detected many times. V is TRBV12-3 or TRBV12-4 and J is TRBJ1-1; D not resolved. This CDR3 spans 17 amino acids. The germline V and J ends were trimmed by 5 bases and 0 bases, with 19 bases remaining between them. The CDR3: CASSRARLSTMNTEAFF. The CDR3 coding sequence is TGTGCCAGCAGTCGTGCGAGGCTTTCAACCATGAACACTGAAGCTTTCTTT.

Turning to this clonotype: A read error may account for a junction end that differs from germline. The chain is built from TRBV28 and TRBJ2-6; D is unclear. Looked up from germline, CDR1 is MDHEN and CDR2 is SYDVKM. The CDR3 loop spans 14 amino acids. The CDR3 sequence: CASESASRANVLTF. The CDR3 coding sequence is TGTGCCAGCGAGTCGGCCTCTAGGGCCAACGTCCTGACTTTC.

The chain combines TRBV7-2 with TRBJ1-1; D is unclear. The germline V gene has CDR1 SGHTA and CDR2 FQGNSA. Trimming left V 7 bases short and J 0 bases short, with 9 bases between. The CDR3 consists of 13 residues. CDR3 amino acids: CASTYGMNTEAFF. CDR3 DNA: TGTGCCAGCACCTACGGGATGAACACTGAAGCTTTCTTT.

This chain connects TRBV27 to TRBJ1-1; the D gene is possibly TRBD1 (5 bases). V dropped 5 bases and J dropped 8 bases, with 9 bases sitting between them. The CDR3 is 11 residues long. Germline values: CDR1 MNHEY, CDR2 SMNVEV (reference sequence). The DNA of the CDR3 is TGTGCCAGCAGTACCCCAGGGGAAGCTTTCTTT. This gives the protein CASSTPGEAFF.

This clonotype was recorded a few times. This rearrangement joins TRBV20-1 to TRBJ1-6; the D gene is possibly TRBD1 (6 bases). Germline CDR1 and CDR2: DFQATT and SNEGSKA (reference sequence). Trimming took off 3 bases at V and 5 bases at J, with 11 bases between the two ends. This CDR3 comprises 14 residues. This chain's CDR3 is CSASGGQNNSPLHF. The CDR3 DNA reads TGCAGTGCTAGTGGAGGACAGAATAATTCACCCCTCCACTTT.

The chain links TRBV27 to TRBJ1-4; D may be TRBD1 (6 bases). V lost 6 bases and J 6 bases, leaving 11 bases between the germline ends. This CDR3 spans 13 amino acids. CDR1 and CDR2 (germline): MNHEY, SMNVEV (reference sequence). CDR3 in DNA: TGTGCCAGCAGGCGGGGGGCTGATGAAAAACTGTTTTTT. Protein: CASRRGADEKLFF.

This clonotype has only a few counts. The chain recombines TRBV6-1 with TRBJ2-7; D possibly uses TRBD1 or TRBD2 (5 bases each). From germline, CDR1 is MNHNS and CDR2 SASEGT. Trimming shortened V by 5 bases and J by 2 bases, and 13 bases separated the two germline ends. The CDR3 extends over 14 amino acids. DNA for the CDR3: TGTGCCAGCAGTTTCCGGGACGGACCCTACGAGCAGTACTTC. Its protein product is CASSFRDGPYEQYF.

This clonotype was seen many times. V and J are TRBV7-2 and TRBJ2-5, with 8 bases matching TRBD1. CDR3 size: 14 residues. V gave up 5 bases and J gave up 4 bases; unmatched junction bases: 6. Germline V CDR1 and CDR2: SGHTA, FQGNSA. The CDR3 sequence: CASSDGQGTETQYF. In DNA form, the CDR3 reads TGTGCCAGCAGCGATGGACAGGGAACAGAGACCCAGTACTTC.